This T cell receptor (beta chain) was sequenced during a study of blood T cell repertoires in COVID-19. Across the whole study: Samples came from the United States, Italy and Spain, spanning acute and convalescent COVID-19. Sample material is recorded as cDNA or gDNA derived from T cells, B-cell-depleted T cells, or PBMCs.

The V end was cut by 0 bases, the J end by 2 bases, with 9 bases between. Germline CDR1 and CDR2: SGDLS and YYNGEE. The CDR3 has 15 residues. As originally analysed: The authors estimated nucleated cell counts from reference gene primer amplification. Sequenced by immunoSEQ multiplex PCR; TCRdb stores in-frame clones only, minus some. The V and J calls and clone size come from that table; D and trimming were worked out from the DNA. The data contain around 63,000 clones, 88% of them singletons. The chain uses TRBV9 and TRBJ2-1; TRBD2 is a possible D gene (6 bases). Sequences were obtained from peripheral blood. This TCR derives from a man aged 45-65 years with active COVID-19. The CDR3 DNA follows: TGTGCCAGCAGCGTAGGAAGCGGGCCCTACAATGAGCAGTTCTTC. This sequence encodes CASSVGSGPYNEQFF.